This TCR beta chain was observed in a study of T cell repertoires in cytomegalovirus infection. Looking at the study overall: It can be stated that public TCR beta signatures indicated CMV infection as well as a matching HLA type.

Study observations and caveats: There were HLA-C-restricted CMV-specific TCR beta clonotypes dominating the ex vivo response. Totalled public TCR beta family frequency picked out people who carried CMV plus the relevant HLA.

Using its own MiXCR run on the reads, TCRdb lists one record per CDR3 protein. The sample yields 200,000 to 250,000 distinct CDR3 sequences, approximately 22% seen once. This clonotype was seen ten or more times. Its antigen is undetermined. Trimming took 3 bases from V and 4 from J, leaving 19 bases between them. CDR3 length equals 16 residues. Germline values: CDR1 DFQATT, CDR2 SNEGSKA (reference sequence). This receptor was obtained from a human donor in good health (CMV status not recorded). Some clones in this sample may be carry-over from other donors' samples. Sequencing was done on a sample of CD8+ T cells from PBMCs. V usage is TRBV20-1 and J usage is TRBJ2-1, with D perhaps matching TRBD2 (6 bases). CDR3 sequence: CSASSYEAGWYNEQFF. CDR3 nucleotides: TGCAGTGCTAGTTCCTATGAGGCGGGGTGGTACAATGAGCAGTTCTTC.